Listed here is a single T cell receptor beta chain. Treatment of the sample: roughly 19 received Ad26.COV2.S at low or high dose, single or two shots; roughly five received placebo; per-sample allocation not given. Material that was analyzed had been drawn on day 63 after the first vaccine or placebo injection. These data are taken from a study of Ad26.COV2.S vaccination and SARS-CoV-2 variants. As for the study in general: In the COV1001 trial, the donor was in the Ad26.COV2.S arm. Doses of Ad26.COV2.S were injected into muscle once or twice, 56 days apart.

Produced via immunoSEQ multiplex PCR; TCRdb's table is partial and in-frame only. The table has some 450,000 clones, about 92% seen once; the top ten hold roughly 4.3%. The source was peripheral blood, collected in a trial of Ad26.COV2.S vaccine versus placebo. The receptor comes from a person aged 18-65 years who received the Ad26.COV2.S COVID-19 vaccine or a placebo.

The CDR3 bases are TGTGCCAGCAGCTTGGAACCTAGCGGGAGGACCTACGAGCAGTACTTC. It codes for CASSLEPSGRTYEQYF. The rearrangement joins TRBV5-4 to TRBJ2-7; 11 bases are a match to TRBD2. The CDR3 is made up of 16 amino acids. The V and J ends lost 0 bases and 2 bases, in that order; junction bases with no gene match: 4. Germline V gives CDR1 SGHNT, CDR2 YYREEE (reference sequence).